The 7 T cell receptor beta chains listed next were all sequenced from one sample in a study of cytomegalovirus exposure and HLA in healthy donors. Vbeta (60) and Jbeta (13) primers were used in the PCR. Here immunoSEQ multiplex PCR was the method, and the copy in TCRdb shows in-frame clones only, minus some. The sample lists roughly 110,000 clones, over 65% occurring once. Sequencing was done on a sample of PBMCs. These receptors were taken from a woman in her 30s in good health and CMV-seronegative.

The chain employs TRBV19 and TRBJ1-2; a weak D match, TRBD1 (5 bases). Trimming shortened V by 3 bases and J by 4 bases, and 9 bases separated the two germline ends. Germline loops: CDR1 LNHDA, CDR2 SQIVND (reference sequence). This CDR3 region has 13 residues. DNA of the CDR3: TGTGCCAGTAGTATCGACAGAAGCTATGGCTACACCTTC. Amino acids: CASSIDRSYGYTF.

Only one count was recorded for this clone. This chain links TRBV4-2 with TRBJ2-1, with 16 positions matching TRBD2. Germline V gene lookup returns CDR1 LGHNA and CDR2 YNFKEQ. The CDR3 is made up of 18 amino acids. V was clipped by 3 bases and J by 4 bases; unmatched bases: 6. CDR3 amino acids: CASSHGTSGGAGYNEQFF. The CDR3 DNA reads TGTGCCAGCAGCCATGGGACTAGCGGGGGGGCCGGTTACAATGAGCAGTTCTTC.

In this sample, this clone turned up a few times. Written as DNA, the CDR3 is TGCGCCAGCAGCTTGGTTGGTTCTATTAATGAAAAACTGTTTTTT. As protein: CASSLVGSINEKLFF. The chain links TRBV5-1 to TRBJ1-4; unclear D gene. With 0 bases removed from V and 4 bases from J, the gap between germline ends came to 10 bases. The CDR3 runs 15 residues. The germline CDR1 and CDR2 sequences are SGHRS and YFSETQ.

The CDR3 protein is CASSRGTGVDEKLFF. CDR3 DNA sequence: TGTGCCAGCAGCAGAGGGACAGGAGTGGATGAAAAACTGTTTTTT. This sequence joins TRBV4-2 and TRBJ1-4; 8 positions agree with TRBD1. The CDR3 length is 15 residues. Losses at the gene ends were 5 bases for V and 6 bases for J; bases not matched to a gene: 8. Germline V CDR1 and CDR2: LGHNA, YNFKEQ.

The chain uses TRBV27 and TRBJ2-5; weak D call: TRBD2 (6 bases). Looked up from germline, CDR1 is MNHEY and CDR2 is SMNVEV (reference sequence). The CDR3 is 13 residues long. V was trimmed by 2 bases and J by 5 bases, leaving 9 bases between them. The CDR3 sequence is CASSLGGVETQYF. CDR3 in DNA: TGTGCCAGCAGTTTAGGAGGGGTCGAGACCCAGTACTTC.

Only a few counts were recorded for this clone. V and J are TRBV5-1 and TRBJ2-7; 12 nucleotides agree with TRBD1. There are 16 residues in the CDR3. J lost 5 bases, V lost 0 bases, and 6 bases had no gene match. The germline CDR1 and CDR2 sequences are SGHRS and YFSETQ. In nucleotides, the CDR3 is TGCGCCAGCAGCTTGGCCGGGACAGGGGGCGTCAACGAGCAGTACTTC. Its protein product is CASSLAGTGGVNEQYF.

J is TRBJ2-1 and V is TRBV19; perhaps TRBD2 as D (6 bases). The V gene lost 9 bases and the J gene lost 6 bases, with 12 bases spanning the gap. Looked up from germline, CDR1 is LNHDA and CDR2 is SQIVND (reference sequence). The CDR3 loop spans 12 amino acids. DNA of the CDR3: TGTGCCAGCCACGCGGGATTCAATGAGCAGTTCTTC. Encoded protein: CASHAGFNEQFF.